This T cell receptor beta chain emerged from a study of healthy donors' naive CD4 and CD8 T cells. Study-level background: A new alpha primer set targeted every functional IMGT alpha variant.

The CDR3 is 13 residues long. V trimming: 4 bases; J trimming: 2 bases; junction bases outside the gene matches: 5. Germline V lookup: CDR1 SQVTM, CDR2 ANQGSEA. Each TCR library used roughly 490 ng of total RNA and a linear amplification protocol. TCRdb analysed the reads with MiXCR anew, one entry per CDR3 protein. The repertoire includes around 200,000 distinct CDR3 sequences, 65% to 75% of them detected once, and about 2.1% sits in the top ten. The sequencing sample was made of naive CD4+ and CD8+ T cells sorted from blood, pooled from several donors. The receptor was derived from a pool of human donors in good health; the sample pools cells from several healthy donors. J is TRBJ2-7 and V is TRBV29-1; 7 bases fit TRBD1. CDR3 DNA sequence: TGCAGCGTTGCCTCACAGGGGCCCTACGAGCAGTACTTC. It translates to CSVASQGPYEQYF.